This T cell receptor beta chain was found in a study of shared clonotypes between healthy human individuals. TCRdb's table, derived via immunoSEQ multiplex PCR, lists solely in-frame clones and lacks some. The sample has roughly 1,500,000 clones; approximately 98.5% are singletons. The sequenced sample was naive CD4+ T cells sorted from blood. The subset was: CD45RA+ positively selected. The origin of this receptor is a man aged 30 to 39 in good health.

CDR3 region: CASGVTSGIGYEQFF. CDR3 nucleotides: TGTGCCTCCGGGGTGACTAGCGGCATTGGGTATGAGCAGTTCTTC. The V call is TRBV7-3, the J call TRBJ2-1; 9 bases fit TRBD2. The CDR3 extends over 15 amino acids. CDR1 and CDR2 (germline): SGHTA, FQGTGA. The J segment lost 8 bases and the V segment lost 11 bases, leaving 16 bases of the junction unmatched.